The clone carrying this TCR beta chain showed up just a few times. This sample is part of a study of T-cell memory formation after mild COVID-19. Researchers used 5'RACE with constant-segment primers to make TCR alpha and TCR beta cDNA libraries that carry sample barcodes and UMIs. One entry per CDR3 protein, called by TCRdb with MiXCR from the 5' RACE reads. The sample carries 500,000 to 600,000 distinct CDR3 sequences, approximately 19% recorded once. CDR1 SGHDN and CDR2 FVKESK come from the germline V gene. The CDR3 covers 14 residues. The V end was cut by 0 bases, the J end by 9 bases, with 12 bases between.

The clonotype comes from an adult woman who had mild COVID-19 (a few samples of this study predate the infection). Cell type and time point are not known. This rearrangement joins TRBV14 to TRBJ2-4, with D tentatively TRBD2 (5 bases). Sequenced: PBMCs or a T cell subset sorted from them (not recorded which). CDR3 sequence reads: CASSQEASHPIQYF. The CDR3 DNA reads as TGTGCCAGCAGCCAAGAAGCTAGCCACCCCATTCAGTACTTC.